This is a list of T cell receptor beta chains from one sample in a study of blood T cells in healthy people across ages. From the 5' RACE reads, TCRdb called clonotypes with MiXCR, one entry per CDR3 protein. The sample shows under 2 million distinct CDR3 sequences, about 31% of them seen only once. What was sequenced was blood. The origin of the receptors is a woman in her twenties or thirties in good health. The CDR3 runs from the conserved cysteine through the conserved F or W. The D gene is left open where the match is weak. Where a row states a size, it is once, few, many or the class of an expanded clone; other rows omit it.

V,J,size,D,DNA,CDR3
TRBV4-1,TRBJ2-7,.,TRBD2,TGCGCCAGCAGCCAGCGAGTAGCGGGAGGGCCGGGGTACGAGCAGTACTTC,CASSQRVAGGPGYEQYF
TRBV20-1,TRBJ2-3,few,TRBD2,TGCAGTGCTAAGCAAGCGGGAGGCGGGGAAGATACGCAGTATTTT,CSAKQAGGGEDTQYF
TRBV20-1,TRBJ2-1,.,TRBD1,TGCAGTGCTAGAGGGACAGGGCCGGACTCCTACAATGAGCAGTTCTTC,CSARGTGPDSYNEQFF
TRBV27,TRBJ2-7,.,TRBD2,TGTGCCAGTTGGGACGGGGGGTACGAGCAGTACTTC,CASWDGGYEQYF
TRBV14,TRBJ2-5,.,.,TGTGCCAGCAGCCAACCTGAGAAACAAGAGACCCAGTACTTC,CASSQPEKQETQYF
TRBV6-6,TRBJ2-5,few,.,TGTGCCAGCAGTTACTCGAACCAGGGAGGAGAGACCCAGTACTTC,CASSYSNQGGETQYF
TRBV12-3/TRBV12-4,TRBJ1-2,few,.,TGTGCCAGCAGTCCATTTATCGGGGGGGCGGGTGGCTACACCTTC,CASSPFIGGAGGYTF
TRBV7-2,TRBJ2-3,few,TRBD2,TGTGCCAGCAGCTTAGAACTAGCGGTCACAGATACGCAGTATTTT,CASSLELAVTDTQYF
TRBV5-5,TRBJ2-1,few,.,TGTGCCAGCAGCTTGTCCGATTTCAATGAGCAGTTCTTC,CASSLSDFNEQFF
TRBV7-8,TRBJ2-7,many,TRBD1,TGTGCCAGCAGCGCCGGACAGGGGGCTACTTCATACGAGCAGTACTTC,CASSAGQGATSYEQYF
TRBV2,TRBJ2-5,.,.,TGTGCCAGCTCTCCCGGGTATGGGTCCGGGGAGACCCAGTACTTC,CASSPGYGSGETQYF
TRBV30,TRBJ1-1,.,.,TGTGCCTGGAGTGTACGCGAACGGTTTTTCTTT,CAWSVRERFFF
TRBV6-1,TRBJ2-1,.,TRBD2,TGTGCCAGCAGTAACCTTGGGGCTAGCGGGATGCAGTTCTTC,CASSNLGASGMQFF
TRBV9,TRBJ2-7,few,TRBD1,TGTGCCAGCAGCGCGACCGGGACAGTTTCCGAGCAGTACTTC,CASSATGTVSEQYF
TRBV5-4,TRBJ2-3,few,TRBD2,TGTGCCAGCAGCTCCGTCGATAGCGGGCCAGTCACAGATACGCAGTATTTT,CASSSVDSGPVTDTQYF
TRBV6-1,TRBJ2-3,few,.,TGTGCCAGCAGCCAGACATCGGTTTCCACAAATACGCAGTATTTT,CASSQTSVSTNTQYF
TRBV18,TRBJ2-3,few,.,TGTGCCAGCTCACAGACAGGTGCCACAGATACGCAGTATTTT,CASSQTGATDTQYF
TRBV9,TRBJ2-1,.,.,TGTGCCAGCAGCCCGCAAACAGCTCTGGGGAGGTTCTTC,CASSPQTALGRFF
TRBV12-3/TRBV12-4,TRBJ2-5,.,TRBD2,TGTGCCAGCAGTCCCCATCTAGCGGGGGGGCCGGGGGAGACCCAGTACTTC,CASSPHLAGGPGETQYF
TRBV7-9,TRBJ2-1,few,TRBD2,TGTGCCAGCAGCCGGAGACTAGCGGGCCACAATGAGCAGTTCTTC,CASSRRLAGHNEQFF
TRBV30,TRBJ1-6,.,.,TGTGCCTGGGCTCTAGGGGGTTCACCCCTCCACTTT,CAWALGGSPLHF
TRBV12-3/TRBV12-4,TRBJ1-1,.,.,TGTGCCAGCAGTTTAGCGCCCTTGAATCGGTTGAACACTGAAGCTTTCTTT,CASSLAPLNRLNTEAFF
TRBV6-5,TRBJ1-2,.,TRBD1,TGTGCCAGCAGTTACGGCAGGGGGAACGGAGCAGGGTTGATGCTAGACTATGGCTACACCTTC,CASSYGRGNGAGLMLDYGYTF
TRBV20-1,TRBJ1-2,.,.,TGCAGTGCTAGAGCCCACGGAGGGTCCTATGGCTACACCTTC,CSARAHGGSYGYTF
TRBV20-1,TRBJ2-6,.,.,TGCAGTGCTAGATCCCAGACAGGTAGCTCTGGGGCCAACGTCCTGACTTTC,CSARSQTGSSGANVLTF